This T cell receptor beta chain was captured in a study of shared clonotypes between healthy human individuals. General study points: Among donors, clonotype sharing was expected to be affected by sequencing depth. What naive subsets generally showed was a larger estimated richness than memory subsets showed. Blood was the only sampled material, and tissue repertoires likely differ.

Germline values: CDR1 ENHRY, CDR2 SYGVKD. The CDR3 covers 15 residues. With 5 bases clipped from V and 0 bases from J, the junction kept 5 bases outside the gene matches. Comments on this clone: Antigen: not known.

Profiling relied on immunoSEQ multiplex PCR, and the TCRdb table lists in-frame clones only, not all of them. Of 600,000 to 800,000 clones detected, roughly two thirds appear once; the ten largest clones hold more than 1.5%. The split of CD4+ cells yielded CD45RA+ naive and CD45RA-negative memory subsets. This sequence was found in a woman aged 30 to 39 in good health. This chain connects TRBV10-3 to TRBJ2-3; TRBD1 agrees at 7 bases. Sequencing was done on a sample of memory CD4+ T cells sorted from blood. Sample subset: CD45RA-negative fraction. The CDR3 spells CAISHGQASTDTQYF. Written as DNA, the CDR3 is TGTGCCATCAGTCACGGACAGGCCAGCACAGATACGCAGTATTTT.